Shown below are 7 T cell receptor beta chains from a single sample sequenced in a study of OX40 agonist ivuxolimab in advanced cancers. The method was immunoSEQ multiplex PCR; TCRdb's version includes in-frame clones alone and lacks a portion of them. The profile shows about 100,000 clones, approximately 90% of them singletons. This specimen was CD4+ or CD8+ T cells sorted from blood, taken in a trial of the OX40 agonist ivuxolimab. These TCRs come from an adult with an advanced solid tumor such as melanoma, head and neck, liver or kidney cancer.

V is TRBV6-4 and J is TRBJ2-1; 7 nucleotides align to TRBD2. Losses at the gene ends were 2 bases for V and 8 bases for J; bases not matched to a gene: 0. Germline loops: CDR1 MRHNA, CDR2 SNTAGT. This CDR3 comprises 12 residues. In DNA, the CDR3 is TGTGCCAGCAGTGACGGGGGGGATGAGCAGTTCTTC. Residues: CASSDGGDEQFF.

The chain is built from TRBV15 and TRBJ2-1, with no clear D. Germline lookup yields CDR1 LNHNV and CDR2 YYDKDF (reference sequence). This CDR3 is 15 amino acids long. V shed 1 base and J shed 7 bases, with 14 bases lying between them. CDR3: CATSRVGPPENEQFF. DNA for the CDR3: TGTGCCACCAGCAGAGTAGGTCCACCGGAGAATGAGCAGTTCTTC.

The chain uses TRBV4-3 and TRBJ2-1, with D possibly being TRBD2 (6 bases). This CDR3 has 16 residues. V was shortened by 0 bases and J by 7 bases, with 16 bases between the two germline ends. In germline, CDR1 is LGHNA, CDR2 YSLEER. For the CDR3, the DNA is TGCGCCAGCAGCCAAGATCCGGGCGGGAACGTGAATGAGCAGTTCTTC. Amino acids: CASSQDPGGNVNEQFF.

The CDR3 is CSVEEGGTANYGYTF. The CDR3 DNA is TGCAGCGTTGAGGAAGGGGGGACGGCTAACTATGGCTACACCTTC. The V call is TRBV29-1, the J call TRBJ1-2; D is perhaps TRBD1 (6 bases). The germline V gene encodes CDR1 SQVTM and CDR2 ANQGSEA. The CDR3 length is 15 residues. Trimming left V 3 bases short and J 0 bases short, with 14 bases between.

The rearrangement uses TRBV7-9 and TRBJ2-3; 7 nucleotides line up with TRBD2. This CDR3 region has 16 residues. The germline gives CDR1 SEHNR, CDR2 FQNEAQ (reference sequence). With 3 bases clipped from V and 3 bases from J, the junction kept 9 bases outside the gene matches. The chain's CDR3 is CASSFFSGIWTDTQYF. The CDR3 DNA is TGTGCCAGCAGCTTTTTCAGCGGGATTTGGACAGATACGCAGTATTTT.

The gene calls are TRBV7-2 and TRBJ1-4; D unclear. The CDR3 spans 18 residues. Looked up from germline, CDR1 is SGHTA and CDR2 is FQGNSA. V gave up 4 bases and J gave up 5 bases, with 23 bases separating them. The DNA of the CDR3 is TGTGCCAGCAGCTCCAGGCCAGCTTCAGGTCAAGGGAATGAAAAACTGTTTTTT. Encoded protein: CASSSRPASGQGNEKLFF.

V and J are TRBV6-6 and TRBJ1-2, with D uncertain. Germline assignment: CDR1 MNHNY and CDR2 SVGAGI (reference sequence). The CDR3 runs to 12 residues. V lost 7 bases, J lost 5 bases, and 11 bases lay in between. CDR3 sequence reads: CASKEYTYGYTF. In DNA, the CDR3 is TGTGCCAGCAAGGAATACACGTATGGCTACACCTTC.